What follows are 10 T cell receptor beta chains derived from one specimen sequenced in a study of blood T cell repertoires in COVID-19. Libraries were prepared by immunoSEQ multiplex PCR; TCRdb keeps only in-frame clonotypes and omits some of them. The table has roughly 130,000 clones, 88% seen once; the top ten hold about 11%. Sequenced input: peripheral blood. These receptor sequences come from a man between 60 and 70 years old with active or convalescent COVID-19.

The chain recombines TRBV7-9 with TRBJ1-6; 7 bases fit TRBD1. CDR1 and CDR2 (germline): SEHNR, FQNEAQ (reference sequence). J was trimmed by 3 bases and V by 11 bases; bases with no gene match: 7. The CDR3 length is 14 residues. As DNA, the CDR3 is TGTGCCGGATCCCGGGACAGCTATAATTCACCCCTCCACTTT. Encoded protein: CAGSRDSYNSPLHF.

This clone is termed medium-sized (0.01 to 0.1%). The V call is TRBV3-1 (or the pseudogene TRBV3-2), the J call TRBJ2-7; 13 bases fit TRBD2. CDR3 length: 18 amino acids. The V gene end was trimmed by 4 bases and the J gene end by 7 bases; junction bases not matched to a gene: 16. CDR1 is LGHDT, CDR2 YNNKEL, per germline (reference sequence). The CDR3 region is CASSRRGSGLAGVWEQYF. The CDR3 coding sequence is TGTGCCAGCAGCCGCAGGGGCTCAGGACTAGCGGGAGTGTGGGAGCAGTACTTC.

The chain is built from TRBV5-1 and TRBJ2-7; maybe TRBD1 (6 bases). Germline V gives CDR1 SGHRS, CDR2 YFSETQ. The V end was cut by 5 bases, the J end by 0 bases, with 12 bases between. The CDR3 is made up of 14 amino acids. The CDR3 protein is CASRRQDSSYEQYF. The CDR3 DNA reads TGCGCCAGCAGGAGGCAGGACAGCTCCTACGAGCAGTACTTC.

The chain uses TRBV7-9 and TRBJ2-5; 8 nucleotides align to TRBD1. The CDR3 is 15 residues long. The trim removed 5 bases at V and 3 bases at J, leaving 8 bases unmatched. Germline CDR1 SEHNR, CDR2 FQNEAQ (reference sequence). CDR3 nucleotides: TGTGCCAGCAGCAAGACAGGGGAAGTGAAAGAGACCCAGTACTTC. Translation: CASSKTGEVKETQYF.

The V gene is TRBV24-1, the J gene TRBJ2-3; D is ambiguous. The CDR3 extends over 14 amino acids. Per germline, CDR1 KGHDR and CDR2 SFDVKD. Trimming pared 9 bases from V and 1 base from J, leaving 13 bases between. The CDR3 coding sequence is TGTGCCACCCAAACGGATACAGGCACAGATACGCAGTATTTT. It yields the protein CATQTDTGTDTQYF.

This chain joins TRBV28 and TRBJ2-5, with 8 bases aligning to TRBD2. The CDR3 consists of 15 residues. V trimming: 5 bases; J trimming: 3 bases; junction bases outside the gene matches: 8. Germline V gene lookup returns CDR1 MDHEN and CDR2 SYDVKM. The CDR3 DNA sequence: TGTGCCAGCAGTCACCCCTCGGGAGGGAAAGAGACCCAGTACTTC. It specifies CASSHPSGGKETQYF.

CDR3 in DNA: TGTGCCAGCAGCTCACGACAAAAGGCCAACTATGGCTACACCTTC. It encodes CASSSRQKANYGYTF. The rearrangement joins TRBV6-6 to TRBJ1-2; no definite D call. The CDR3 has 15 amino acids. V was shortened by 6 bases and J by 2 bases, with 16 bases between the two germline ends. CDR1 is MNHNY, CDR2 SVGAGI, per germline (reference sequence).

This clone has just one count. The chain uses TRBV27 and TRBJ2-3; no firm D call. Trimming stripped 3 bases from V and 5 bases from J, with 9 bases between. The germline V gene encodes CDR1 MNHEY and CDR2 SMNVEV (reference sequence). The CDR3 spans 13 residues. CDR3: CASSLWRGDTQYF. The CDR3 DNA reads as TGTGCCAGCAGTTTGTGGCGCGGAGATACGCAGTATTTT.

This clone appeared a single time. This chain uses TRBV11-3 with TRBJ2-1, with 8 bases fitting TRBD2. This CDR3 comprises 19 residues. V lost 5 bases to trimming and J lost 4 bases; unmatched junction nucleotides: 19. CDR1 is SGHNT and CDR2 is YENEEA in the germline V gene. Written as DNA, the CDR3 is TGTGCCAGCAGCGCCCGAATCATACTAGCGGAGAACTTTTACAATGAGCAGTTCTTC. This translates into CASSARIILAENFYNEQFF.

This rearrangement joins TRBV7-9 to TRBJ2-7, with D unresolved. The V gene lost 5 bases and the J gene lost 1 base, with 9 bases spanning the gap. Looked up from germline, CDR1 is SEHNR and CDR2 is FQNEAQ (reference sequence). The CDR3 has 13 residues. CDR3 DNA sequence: TGTGCCAGCAGCACTGACATTTCCTACGAGCAGTACTTC. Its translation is CASSTDISYEQYF.